These 30 T cell receptor beta chains originate from one sample sequenced in a study of pediatric ulcerative colitis. During colonoscopy, one to two rectal pinch biopsies were collected. The data were produced by immunoSEQ multiplex PCR, yet TCRdb's version contains in-frame clones alone and is incomplete. The data show roughly 45,000 clones, with more than 60% seen just once and over 3% held by the top ten. The sequenced sample was gut tissue. The origin of the receptors is a girl between 10 and 17 years old with moderate ulcerative colitis.

This chain links TRBV5-5 with TRBJ1-3; D is unresolved. Germline CDR1 and CDR2: SGHKS and YYEKEE (reference sequence). CDR3 length equals 15 residues. V lost 0 bases and J 1 base, leaving 8 bases between the germline ends. The CDR3 loop is CASSLGAESGNTIYF. CDR3 nucleotide sequence: TGTGCCAGCAGCTTGGGGGCCGAATCTGGAAACACCATATATTTT.

The V and J genes are TRBV5-1 and TRBJ1-1; a possible D gene is TRBD1 (5 bases). The germline V gene encodes CDR1 SGHRS and CDR2 YFSETQ. CDR3 size: 15 residues. The germline V and J ends were trimmed by 0 bases and 4 bases, with 13 bases remaining between them. CDR3 nucleotides: TGCGCCAGCAGCTTGGCCGGCCAGGGCCTCACTGAAGCTTTCTTT. This codes for CASSLAGQGLTEAFF.

The chain carries TRBV6-6 and TRBJ1-5; possibly TRBD1 for D (5 bases). The CDR3 covers 15 residues. Trimming removed 6 bases from V and 0 bases from J, with 12 bases in between. CDR1 is MNHNY, CDR2 SVGAGI, per germline (reference sequence). The DNA of the CDR3 is TGTGCCAGCAGCGACAGATTATATAGCAATCAGCCCCAGCATTTT. This gives the protein CASSDRLYSNQPQHF.

The V and J genes are TRBV19 and TRBJ2-2; TRBD1 aligns across 10 bases. This CDR3 is built from 15 residues. Germline-derived CDR1 and CDR2 are LNHDA and SQIVND (reference sequence). The V segment lost 10 bases and the J segment 7 bases; nucleotides outside the gene matches: 12. DNA of the CDR3: TGTGCCACGAAAACCGGGACAGGGGCGCACGGGGAGCTGTTTTTT. This gives the protein CATKTGTGAHGELFF.

The chain has TRBV30 and TRBJ1-1; D unresolved. Trimming left V 5 bases short and J 0 bases short, with 16 bases between. Germline V gene lookup returns CDR1 GTSNPN and CDR2 SVGIG (reference sequence). The CDR3 covers 15 residues. CDR3 DNA: TGTGCCTGGGGGTCTGCCGCATACATGAACACTGAAGCTTTCTTT. Amino acid sequence: CAWGSAAYMNTEAFF. Combining the CDR3 with reference TRBV30 and TRBJ1-1 gives the whole variable domain SQTIHQWPATLVQPVGSPLSLECTVEGTSNPNLYWYRQAAGRGLQLLFYSVGIGQISSEVPQNLSASRPQDRQFILSSKKLLLSDSGFYLCAWGSAAYMNTEAFFGQGTRLTVV.

This clone has just a few counts. The chain is built from TRBV18 and TRBJ1-6, with 9 bases matching TRBD1. The germline CDR1 and CDR2 sequences are KGHSH and LQKENI. V shed 6 bases, J shed 7 bases, and the junction held 4 bases outside the gene matches. The CDR3 is 14 amino acids. The CDR3 spells CASSYGQGNSPLHF. CDR3 nucleotide sequence: TGTGCCAGCTCCTATGGACAGGGGAATTCACCCCTCCACTTT. Full variable domain (remainder filled in from reference TRBV18 and TRBJ1-6): NAGVMQNPRHLVRRRGQEARLRCSPMKGHSHVYWYRQLPEEGLKFMVYLQKENIIDESGMPKERFSAEFPKEGPSILRIQQVVRGDSAAYFCASSYGQGNSPLHFGNGTRLTVT.

J is TRBJ1-1 and V is TRBV28; unclear D gene. With 3 bases removed from V and 0 bases from J, the gap between germline ends came to 5 bases. CDR1 and CDR2 (germline): MDHEN, SYDVKM. The CDR3 contains 13 residues. As DNA, the CDR3 is TGTGCCAGCAGTTTCGGCCTGAACACTGAAGCTTTCTTT. The encoded protein is CASSFGLNTEAFF.

The chain joins TRBV6-5 to TRBJ2-7, with D tentatively TRBD1 (6 bases). Germline V gene sequence: CDR1 MNHEY, CDR2 SVGAGI. This CDR3 has 14 amino acids. V lost 4 bases to trimming and J lost 0 bases, with 10 bases between them. CDR3 nucleotides: TGTGCCAGCAGTTGGGGGCTCGGCTCCTACGAGCAGTACTTC. Translating gives CASSWGLGSYEQYF.

The rearrangement links TRBV5-4 to TRBJ2-1; 10 bases are shared with TRBD2. Losses at the gene ends were 4 bases for V and 3 bases for J; bases not matched to a gene: 4. Germline CDR1 SGHNT, CDR2 YYREEE (reference sequence). CDR3 length: 15 residues. CDR3 region: CASSLSGGLYNEQFF. CDR3 coding DNA: TGTGCCAGCAGCCTTAGCGGGGGGCTCTACAATGAGCAGTTCTTC.

The chain links TRBV5-4 to TRBJ2-2, with 9 bases identical to TRBD1. J gave up 6 bases and V 2 bases, and 2 bases lay outside the gene matches. Germline values: CDR1 SGHNT, CDR2 YYREEE (reference sequence). The CDR3 covers 14 residues. CDR3 coding DNA: TGTGCCAGCAGCTTACAGGGGGCGGCCGGGGAGCTGTTTTTT. Residues: CASSLQGAAGELFF.

This clone was found a few times. Here the CDR3 reads CASKNGRVEAFF. As DNA, the CDR3 is TGTGCCAGCAAAAATGGACGCGTTGAAGCTTTCTTT. The chain uses TRBV30 and TRBJ1-1; D remains unclear. The CDR3 totals 12 residues. Germline V gene lookup returns CDR1 GTSNPN and CDR2 SVGIG (reference sequence). With 8 bases removed from V and 7 bases from J, the gap between germline ends came to 17 bases.

This chain uses TRBV5-6 with TRBJ1-6, with D unclear. The CDR3 has 15 residues. Germline V gives CDR1 SGHDT, CDR2 YYEEEE. Between the trimmed V and J ends, which lost 2 bases and 3 bases, there was a span of 9 bases. For the CDR3, the DNA is TGTGCCAGCAGCTTTGACCCCTTCTATAATTCACCCCTCCACTTT. It translates to CASSFDPFYNSPLHF.

This clone was observed once. The chain couples TRBV5-6 to TRBJ2-1; weak D call: TRBD1 (5 bases). V gave up 2 bases and J gave up 4 bases, with 7 bases separating them. This CDR3 contains 13 residues. Germline-derived CDR1 and CDR2 are SGHDT and YYEEEE. Written as DNA, the CDR3 is TGTGCCAGCAGCTTAAGGGGATACAATGAGCAGTTCTTC. This translates into CASSLRGYNEQFF.

The chain recombines TRBV6-1 with TRBJ1-4, with D unresolved. Trimming removed 4 bases from V and 6 bases from J, with 18 bases in between. Germline-derived CDR1 and CDR2 are MNHNS and SASEGT. The CDR3 spans 16 residues. CDR3 amino acids: CASSATPTHYDEKLFF. CDR3 coding DNA: TGTGCCAGCAGTGCTACCCCGACCCATTACGATGAAAAACTGTTTTTT.

The gene calls are TRBV6-1 and TRBJ2-4, with a tentative D call TRBD2 (7 bases). Trimming took 3 bases from V and 0 from J, leaving 12 bases between them. CDR3 length: 16 residues. Germline CDR1 is MNHNS and CDR2 is SASEGT. The CDR3 DNA sequence: TGTGCCAGCAGTGAGTGGGAGGGGGGAGCCAAAAACATTCAGTACTTC. Residues: CASSEWEGGAKNIQYF.

The genes are TRBV5-6 and TRBJ2-3; tentatively, D is TRBD1 or TRBD2 (5 bases each). The CDR3 is made up of 15 amino acids. Trimming removed 2 bases at V and 1 base at J, with 11 bases between. Germline assignment: CDR1 SGHDT and CDR2 YYEEEE. CDR3 bases: TGTGCCAGCAGCTTAAACAGGAGGCGCACAGATACGCAGTATTTT. Translating gives CASSLNRRRTDTQYF.

A single count supports this clone. Other DNA sequences in the same sample also yield this CDR3. This chain connects TRBV5-1 to TRBJ2-7, with D tentatively TRBD1 (5 bases). Trimming left V 4 bases short and J 2 bases short, with 10 bases between. The V gene's germline CDR1 is SGHRS and CDR2 YFSETQ. The CDR3 extends over 13 amino acids. CDR3 sequence (DNA): TGCGCCAGCAGCCTTCAAGGGGCCTACGAGCAGTACTTC. Translating gives CASSLQGAYEQYF. Using reference TRBV5-1 and TRBJ2-7 for the parts outside the CDR3, the full variable domain is KAGVTQTPRYLIKTRGQQVTLSCSPISGHRSVSWYQQTPGQGLQFLFEYFSETQRNKGNFPGRFSGRQFSNSRSEMNVSTLELGDSALYLCASSLQGAYEQYFGPGTRLTVT.

The genes are TRBV5-4 and TRBJ2-5, with D maybe TRBD1 (5 bases). The germline V and J ends were trimmed by 1 base and 5 bases, with 6 bases remaining between them. This CDR3 spans 12 amino acids. In germline, CDR1 is SGHNT, CDR2 YYREEE (reference sequence). The CDR3 nucleotides are TGTGCCAGCAGCTTGCCAGGGGAGACCCAGTACTTC. The encoded protein is CASSLPGETQYF.

The chain couples TRBV30 to TRBJ1-2; D gene unclear. V lost 0 bases to trimming and J lost 5 bases, with 7 bases between them. Germline CDR1 GTSNPN, CDR2 SVGIG (reference sequence). This CDR3 region has 12 residues. The CDR3 sequence is CAWSVGHYGYTF. In nucleotides, the CDR3 is TGTGCCTGGAGTGTCGGTCATTATGGCTACACCTTC.

The chain uses TRBV2 and TRBJ2-5, with 9 positions matching TRBD2. The germline V gene has CDR1 SNHLY and CDR2 FYNNEI. Unmatched junction bases numbered 20, after V lost 7 bases and J lost 5 bases. CDR3 size: 18 residues. CDR3 DNA: TGTGCCAGCACCGGCCGGTGGGGCGGGAGGGCCGGTAGGGAGACCCAGTACTTC. Translated, it gives CASTGRWGGRAGRETQYF.

This sequence joins TRBV25-1 and TRBJ2-1; D perhaps matches TRBD1 (6 bases). Trimming left V 4 bases short and J 12 bases short, with 16 bases between. The CDR3 covers 13 residues. Germline CDR1 is MGHDK and CDR2 is SYGVNS. As DNA, the CDR3 is TGTGCCAGCAGTGGTAATTCAGGGGCCGGGCAGTTCTTC. Protein product: CASSGNSGAGQFF.

The chain uses TRBV28 and TRBJ2-7, with a possible D match to TRBD2 (6 bases). Trimming removed 2 bases at V and 4 bases at J, with 12 bases between. The CDR3 sequence is 14 residues long. Germline values: CDR1 MDHEN, CDR2 SYDVKM. CDR3 sequence (DNA): TGTGCCAGCAGTTTAGTCGGGAGTCGATACGAGCAGTACTTC. Translating gives CASSLVGSRYEQYF. Full variable domain (outside the CDR3, taken from reference TRBV28 and TRBJ2-7): DVKVTQSSRYLVKRTGEKVFLECVQDMDHENMFWYRQDPGLGLRLIYFSYDVKMKEKGDIPEGYSVSREKKERFSLILESASTNQTSMYLCASSLVGSRYEQYFGPGTRLTVT.

In this sample, this clone turned up once. The chain combines TRBV12-5 with TRBJ2-1; D uncertain. Germline V gene data show CDR1 as LGHNT and CDR2 as FRNRAP. Trimming removed 8 bases at V and 8 bases at J, with 10 bases between. This CDR3 contains 11 residues. CDR3 sequence reads: CASQALDEQFF. DNA of the CDR3: TGTGCTAGTCAAGCCCTCGATGAGCAGTTCTTC.

This clone appeared once. V gene TRBV11-2 combines with J gene TRBJ2-1, with TRBD2 matching over 9 bases. Unmatched junction bases numbered 3, after V lost 3 bases and J lost 6 bases. Germline lookup yields CDR1 SGHAT and CDR2 FQNNGV. This CDR3 is built from 14 residues. CDR3: CASSFSGGPNEQFF. As DNA, the CDR3 is TGTGCCAGCAGCTTTAGCGGGGGTCCCAATGAGCAGTTCTTC.

The chain is built from TRBV7-8 and TRBJ1-4; TRBD1 aligns across 8 bases. V shed 4 bases and J 6 bases; nucleotides not matched to a gene: 10. The CDR3 contains 16 residues. In germline, CDR1 is SGHVS, CDR2 FQNEAQ. CDR3 in amino acids: CASSSFSGGADEKLFF. CDR3 nucleotides: TGTGCCAGCAGCTCCTTTTCAGGGGGCGCCGATGAAAAACTGTTTTTT.

This clone was detected only once. The gene calls are TRBV5-6 and TRBJ1-2, with D unclear. Trimming removed 1 base at V and 3 bases at J, with 13 bases between. CDR3 length: 15 amino acids. The germline V gene has CDR1 SGHDT and CDR2 YYEEEE. In DNA form, the CDR3 reads TGTGCCAGCAGCTTGAAGGGCGTGGGCTACTATGGCTACACCTTC. Its protein product is CASSLKGVGYYGYTF.

The chain uses TRBV6-1 and TRBJ1-3; D not certain. The CDR3 totals 15 residues. V lost 6 bases to trimming and J lost 0 bases, with 12 bases between them. Germline V gene data show CDR1 as MNHNS and CDR2 as SASEGT. The CDR3 bases are TGTGCCAGCAGCGTTTCGTCGGTCTCTGGAAACACCATATATTTT. This translates into CASSVSSVSGNTIYF.

The DNA for the CDR3 is TGTGCCAGCAGTTACTCCTCACTGATCCATGAGCAGTTCTTC. It translates to CASSYSSLIHEQFF. The V call is TRBV6-5, the J call TRBJ2-1, with D hard to call. Trimming left V 0 bases short and J 8 bases short, with 11 bases between. The CDR3 is 14 amino acids. Germline V CDR1 and CDR2: MNHEY, SVGAGI.

This clone was detected only a few times. The chain couples TRBV6-1 to TRBJ2-7, with D perhaps matching TRBD2 (5 bases). The CDR3 extends over 15 amino acids. Per the germline V gene, CDR1 is MNHNS and CDR2 is SASEGT. V gave up 2 bases and J gave up 4 bases, with 15 bases separating them. The CDR3: CASSELGGRAYEQYF. The CDR3 DNA is TGTGCCAGCAGTGAACTTGGTGGGAGAGCATACGAGCAGTACTTC.

V gene TRBV5-1 combines with J gene TRBJ2-1; 10 bases line up with TRBD2. Per germline, CDR1 SGHRS and CDR2 YFSETQ. Trimming removed 4 bases from V and 4 bases from J; junction bases left unmatched: 2. The CDR3 contains 14 residues. The CDR3 protein is CASSASGSYNEQFF. In nucleotides, the CDR3 is TGCGCCAGCAGCGCTAGCGGGAGTTACAATGAGCAGTTCTTC.